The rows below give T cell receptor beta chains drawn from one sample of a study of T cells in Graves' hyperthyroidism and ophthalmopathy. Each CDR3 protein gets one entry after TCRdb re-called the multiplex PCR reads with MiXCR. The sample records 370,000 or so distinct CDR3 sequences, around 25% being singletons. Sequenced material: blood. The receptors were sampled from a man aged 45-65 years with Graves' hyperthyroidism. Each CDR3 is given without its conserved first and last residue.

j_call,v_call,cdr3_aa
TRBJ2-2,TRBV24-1,ATSDTATVLNPANTGELF
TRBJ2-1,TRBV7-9,ASSPPGTSGRRGNEQF
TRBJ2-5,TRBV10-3,AISTAPQNQETQY
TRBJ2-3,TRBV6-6,ASSYRGRGQGDTQY
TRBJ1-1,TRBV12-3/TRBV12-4,ASSPQNRAF
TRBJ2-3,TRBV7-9,ASSLKSFREAGDTQY
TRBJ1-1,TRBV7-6,ASSRTGGTGDTEAF
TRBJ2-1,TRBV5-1,ASSPKGQGVVLTKNNEQF
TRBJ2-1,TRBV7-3,ASSIGLYNEQF
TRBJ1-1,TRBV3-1,ASRTTGSVGTEAF
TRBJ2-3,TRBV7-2,ASSLGLTDTQY
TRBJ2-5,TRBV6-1,ASAGTSVGTQY
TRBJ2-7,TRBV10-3,AISDGSRTAYEQY
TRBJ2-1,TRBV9,ASSVAEGNEQF
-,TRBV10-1,ASSEQGYEQF
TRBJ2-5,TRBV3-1,ASSQDSVGETQY
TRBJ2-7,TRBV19,ASSYRSGSKSYEQY
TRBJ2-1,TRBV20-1,SARDATKPDNEQF
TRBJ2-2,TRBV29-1,SVSLAGDRTGELF
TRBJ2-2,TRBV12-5,ASGPLGTSGNGELF
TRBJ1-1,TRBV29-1,SAEGGLGNTEAF
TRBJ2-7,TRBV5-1,ASSLDLQMTSGRPSTYEQY
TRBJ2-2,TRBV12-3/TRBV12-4,ASSSRGLDGELF
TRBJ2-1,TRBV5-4,ASSKRDELNEQF
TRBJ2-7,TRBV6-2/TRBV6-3,ASSYSGIRYEQY
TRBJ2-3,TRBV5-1,ASSLGWGSTDTQY
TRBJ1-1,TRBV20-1,SASPGQGTAF
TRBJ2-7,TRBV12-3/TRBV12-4,ASSLAQGSYDQY
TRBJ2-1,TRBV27,ASSSRLAGGSYNEQF
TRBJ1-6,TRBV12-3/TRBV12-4,ASSFSGSNSPLH
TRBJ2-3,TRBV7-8,ASSLEMKWDTQY
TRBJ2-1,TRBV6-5,ASSYRGLAGEQF
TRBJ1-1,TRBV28,ASSPAGTAYTEAF
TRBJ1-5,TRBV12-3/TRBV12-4,ASSRQRHQPQH
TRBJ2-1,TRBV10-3,AISERGPPTNEQF
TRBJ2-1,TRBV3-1,ASSHTGTVNEQF
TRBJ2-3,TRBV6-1,ASTIGSGPSTDTQY
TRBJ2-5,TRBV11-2,ASSLEGAGAETQY
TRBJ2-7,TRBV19,ASSLILSGKDYEQY
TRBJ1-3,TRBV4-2,ASSHTTGTSSGNTIY
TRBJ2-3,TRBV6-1,ASSPAAQDTQY
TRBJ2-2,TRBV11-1,ANSLEQGGTGELF
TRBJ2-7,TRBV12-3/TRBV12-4,ASSFGVGGAYEQY
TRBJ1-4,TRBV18,ASSRTTNEKLF
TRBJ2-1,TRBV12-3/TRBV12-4,ASWQGLGNEQF
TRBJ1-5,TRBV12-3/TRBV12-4,ASSYRATNQPQH
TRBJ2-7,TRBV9,ASSVGTSPYEQY
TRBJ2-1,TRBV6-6,ASSYRASGRIYEQF
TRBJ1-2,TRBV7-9,ASSSSGPDGYT
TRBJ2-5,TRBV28,ASTDPTDQETQY
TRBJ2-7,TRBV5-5,ASSLARGHYEQY
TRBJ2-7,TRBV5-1,ASSDGQGSEQY
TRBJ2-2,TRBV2,ASSEGGTLNTGELF
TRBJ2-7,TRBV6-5,ASSYPKGGGSYEQY
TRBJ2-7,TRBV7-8,ASSEVAGSYEQY
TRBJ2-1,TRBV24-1,ATSDASGVDEQF
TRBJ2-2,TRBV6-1,ASRTDRRGELF